Below are 8 T cell receptor beta chains sequenced from a single sample in a study of blood T cells in healthy people across ages. A second about 6 to 12 cycle PCR used barcoded and J-beta primers. TCRdb processed the 5' RACE reads anew with MiXCR; each CDR3 protein has one entry. The table records around 900,000 distinct CDR3 sequences, roughly 51% of them present only once. The sequenced material came from blood. These receptor sequences come from a woman in her sixties or seventies in good health.

V is TRBV20-1 and J is TRBJ2-5, with D possibly TRBD2 on 6 matching bases. Germline CDR1 reads DFQATT; CDR2 reads SNEGSKA (reference sequence). Trimming shortened V by 6 bases and J by 4 bases, and 18 bases separated the two germline ends. CDR3 length: 14 residues. The CDR3 nucleotides read TGCAGTGCCCGATCGGCTAGCGCCCCAGAGACCCAGTACTTC. Translation: CSARSASAPETQYF.

This clonotype was seen only a few times. The rearrangement links TRBV7-2 to TRBJ1-5; D uncertain. This CDR3 region has 15 residues. The ends were cut back, 1 base at V and 4 bases at J, with 11 bases in the middle. The germline CDR1 and CDR2 sequences are SGHTA and FQGNSA. The CDR3 nucleotides are TGTGCCAGCAGCTTAGGCTCCCAGACTAATCAGCCCCAGCATTTT. Translated: CASSLGSQTNQPQHF.

The chain joins TRBV25-1 to TRBJ2-5; a weak D match, TRBD1 (6 bases). The V gene's germline CDR1 is MGHDK and CDR2 SYGVNS. V lost 3 bases to trimming and J lost 4 bases, with 12 bases between them. CDR3 length equals 14 residues. CDR3 protein: CASSEVGTSETQYF. The CDR3 region has the DNA TGTGCCAGCAGTGAGGTCGGGACATCAGAGACCCAGTACTTC.

This clonotype appeared many times. The chain employs TRBV29-1 and TRBJ2-7; TRBD2 aligns across 12 bases. The CDR3 loop spans 14 amino acids. Trimming cost V 6 bases and J 6 bases; bases outside gene matches: 9. Per the germline V gene, CDR1 is SQVTM and CDR2 is ANQGSEA. The CDR3 reads CSVAGLAGRGEQYF. For the CDR3, the DNA is TGCAGCGTCGCAGGACTAGCGGGGCGAGGCGAGCAGTACTTC.

The table lists this clonotype with a few counts. This rearrangement joins TRBV27 to TRBJ2-5; TRBD1 matches 7 bases. The trim removed 5 bases at V and 4 bases at J, leaving 7 bases unmatched. Germline loops: CDR1 MNHEY, CDR2 SMNVEV (reference sequence). This CDR3 spans 14 amino acids. CDR3 coding DNA: TGTGCCAGCAGTCCACAGGGGTGGGGAGAGACCCAGTACTTC. It codes for CASSPQGWGETQYF.

This clonotype appeared a few times. The J gene is TRBJ2-7, the V gene TRBV4-3, with 7 bases identical to TRBD2. Germline CDR1 LGHNA, CDR2 YSLEER. Trimming cost V 0 bases and J 2 bases; bases outside gene matches: 7. The length of the CDR3 is 16 residues. The CDR3 DNA reads as TGCGCCAGCAGCCAAGATAGCGGGTTGGCCGCCTACGAGCAGTACTTC. Amino acid sequence: CASSQDSGLAAYEQYF.

The V and J genes are TRBV12-3 or TRBV12-4 and TRBJ1-2, with D maybe TRBD1 (5 bases). Trimming pared 6 bases from V and 4 bases from J, leaving 18 bases between. The CDR3 spans 15 residues. The CDR3 loop reads CASSPGFDLRYGYTF. The CDR3 DNA sequence: TGTGCCAGCAGCCCAGGGTTCGACCTACGCTATGGCTACACCTTC.

The chain employs TRBV4-1 and TRBJ2-7; 9 nucleotides align to TRBD2. With 6 bases clipped from V and 0 bases from J, the junction kept 6 bases outside the gene matches. The germline V gene encodes CDR1 MGHRA and CDR2 YSYEKL. The CDR3 has 15 amino acids. CDR3 sequence: CASRAAGGSSYEQYF. The CDR3, as DNA: TGCGCCAGCAGGGCGGCGGGAGGGAGCTCCTACGAGCAGTACTTC.